The 17 T cell receptor beta chains in this list originate from one sample, sequenced in a study of blood T cell repertoires in COVID-19. Only in-frame clones appear in the TCRdb table, and some are missing; sequencing was by immunoSEQ multiplex PCR. Of over 45,000 clones in the sample, 65% to 85% were seen once. The sequencing input was peripheral blood. The receptors originated from a human donor in a cohort sampled during active COVID-19.

The rearrangement links TRBV10-3 to TRBJ1-5, with D possibly TRBD1 on 5 matching bases. V lost 4 bases to trimming and J lost 0 bases, with 7 bases between them. CDR3 length: 14 residues. Germline values: CDR1 ENHRY, CDR2 SYGVKD. DNA for the CDR3: TGTGCCATCAGTGTGGGGGGTAGCAATCAGCCCCAGCATTTT. It specifies CAISVGGSNQPQHF.

The rearrangement uses TRBV6-5 and TRBJ2-3; TRBD1 might be the D (6 bases). Germline CDR1 and CDR2: MNHEY and SVGAGI. Trimming pared 6 bases from V and 2 bases from J, leaving 12 bases between. The CDR3 length is 14 residues. The DNA for the CDR3 is TGTGCCAGCAGCCGCGGACAGACCACAGATACGCAGTATTTT. This codes for CASSRGQTTDTQYF.

In DNA, the CDR3 is TGTGCCAGCAGCGGACTAGCGGGGGGGCCCAATGAGCAGTTCTTC. Its protein product is CASSGLAGGPNEQFF. V is TRBV9 and J is TRBJ2-1; TRBD2 agrees at 14 bases. This CDR3 is 15 amino acids long. Unmatched junction bases numbered 2, after V lost 3 bases and J lost 6 bases. Germline loops: CDR1 SGDLS, CDR2 YYNGEE.

The rearrangement links TRBV2 to TRBJ1-4; a possible D gene is TRBD1 (5 bases). This CDR3 comprises 14 residues. V gave up 3 bases and J gave up 9 bases, with 14 bases separating them. Germline values: CDR1 SNHLY, CDR2 FYNNEI. The DNA for the CDR3 is TGTGCCAGCAGTGATCAGGGCCAAGGGAAAAAACTGTTTTTT. Residues: CASSDQGQGKKLFF.

This sequence joins TRBV5-1 and TRBJ2-3, with D maybe TRBD2 (5 bases). The germline V gene has CDR1 SGHRS and CDR2 YFSETQ. CDR3 length: 13 residues. Deletions cut 2 bases from V and 11 bases from J, with 15 bases between. The CDR3 loop reads CASSLTTGNRQYF. As DNA, the CDR3 is TGCGCCAGCAGCTTAACAACCGGGAACCGGCAGTATTTT.

V and J are TRBV18 and TRBJ1-1; D is uncertain. Between the trimmed V and J ends, which lost 3 bases and 1 base, there was a span of 9 bases. This CDR3 spans 14 amino acids. Germline V lookup: CDR1 KGHSH, CDR2 LQKENI. The CDR3 nucleotides read TGTGCCAGCTCACCGAACAGCCAGAACACTGAAGCTTTCTTT. Amino acids: CASSPNSQNTEAFF.

This clone was detected a few times. The chain joins TRBV6-5 to TRBJ1-4, with 9 nucleotides matching TRBD1. The CDR3 sequence is 15 residues long. With 6 bases clipped from V and 8 bases from J, the junction kept 10 bases outside the gene matches. Looked up from germline, CDR1 is MNHEY and CDR2 is SVGAGI. The CDR3 sequence: CASRNTGGAREKLFF. The CDR3 DNA reads as TGTGCCAGCAGGAATACAGGGGGCGCGAGAGAAAAACTGTTTTTT.

The V call is TRBV19, the J call TRBJ2-7; perhaps TRBD2 as D (5 bases). The CDR3 has 14 amino acids. Trimming took off 5 bases at V and 7 bases at J, with 18 bases between the two ends. The germline CDR1 and CDR2 sequences are LNHDA and SQIVND (reference sequence). This CDR3 is CASSRDGVVKEQYF. CDR3 in DNA: TGTGCCAGTAGTCGAGACGGGGTAGTAAAAGAGCAGTACTTC.

This clone was seen more than once but under ten times. This rearrangement joins TRBV21-1 to TRBJ2-5; the table's D call, TRBD2, has no DNA check behind it. TRBV21-1 is described as a pseudogene. This CDR3 has 19 amino acids. The CDR3 sequence is CASTVHAGTSGGFQETQYF. In DNA form, the CDR3 reads TGTGCCAGCACAGTACACGCCGGGACTAGCGGGGGGTTCCAAGAGACCCAGTACTTC.

The rearrangement links TRBV7-9 to TRBJ2-1, with D unclear. V gave up 5 bases and J gave up 5 bases, with 7 bases separating them. The CDR3 totals 12 residues. Germline lookup yields CDR1 SEHNR and CDR2 FQNEAQ (reference sequence). The CDR3 spells CASSLVHNEQFF. For the CDR3, the DNA is TGTGCCAGCAGCCTTGTCCACAATGAGCAGTTCTTC.

A single count supports this clone. The CDR3 nucleotides are TGTGCCAGCTCTCGGGGGGCGGGACAAACCTACGAGCAGTACTTC. Translating it yields CASSRGAGQTYEQYF. This chain connects TRBV7-9 to TRBJ2-7; a weak D match, TRBD2 (7 bases). Trimming pared 8 bases from V and 2 bases from J, leaving 19 bases between. The CDR3 is 15 residues long. CDR1 and CDR2 (germline): SEHNR, FQNEAQ (reference sequence).

The chain has TRBV2 and TRBJ2-3, with 7 bases that match TRBD1. Germline lookup yields CDR1 SNHLY and CDR2 FYNNEI. The J segment lost 4 bases and the V segment lost 6 bases, leaving 13 bases of the junction unmatched. This CDR3 has 16 residues. As DNA, the CDR3 is TGTGCCAGCAGGGATCTTTTGACAGGGACGGCAGATACGCAGTATTTT. Protein: CASRDLLTGTADTQYF. The full variable domain, its missing parts supplied by reference TRBV2 and TRBJ2-3, is EPEVTQTPSHQVTQMGQEVILRCVPISNHLYFYWYRQILGQKVEFLVSFYNNEISEKSEIFDDQFSVERPDGSNFTLKIRSTKLEDSAMYFCASRDLLTGTADTQYFGPGTRLTVL.

This clone was counted a single time. The chain joins TRBV10-1 to TRBJ1-3; D unclear. From germline, CDR1 is WNHNN and CDR2 SYGVQD (reference sequence). This CDR3 region has 14 residues. The V and J ends lost 3 bases and 0 bases respectively, with 6 bases between them. The DNA of the CDR3 is TGCGCCAGCAGTGACCCCGGCTCTGGAAACACCATATATTTT. It encodes CASSDPGSGNTIYF.

The chain has TRBV7-2 and TRBJ2-7, with 7 bases matching TRBD1. V was pared by 2 bases and J by 3 bases, with 4 bases of the junction left unmatched. Germline CDR1 is SGHTA and CDR2 is FQGNSA. The CDR3 contains 14 residues. In nucleotides, the CDR3 is TGTGCCAGCAGCTTATCACCAGGGGGCTACGAGCAGTACTTC. The encoded protein is CASSLSPGGYEQYF.

The chain links TRBV3-1 (or the pseudogene TRBV3-2) to TRBJ2-4; D gene unclear. CDR1 is LGHDT, CDR2 YNNKEL, per germline (reference sequence). The CDR3 length is 13 residues. Trimming removed 4 bases at V and 6 bases at J, with 10 bases between. Here the CDR3 DNA reads TGTGCCAGCAGCCGCGGATTCGGAAACATTCAGTACTTC. It encodes CASSRGFGNIQYF.

V is TRBV24-1 and J is TRBJ2-1, with TRBD1 identical over 9 bases. Per the germline V gene, CDR1 is KGHDR and CDR2 is SFDVKD. The ends lost 7 bases at V and 6 bases at J; junction bases unmatched: 9. There are 15 residues in the CDR3. Written as DNA, the CDR3 is TGTGCCACCAGCTACCGGGGACAGGGATCCAATGAGCAGTTCTTC. As protein: CATSYRGQGSNEQFF.

The rearrangement joins TRBV6-5 to TRBJ1-6; D may be TRBD1 (6 bases). This CDR3 comprises 13 residues. Germline CDR1 and CDR2: MNHEY and SVGAGI. Trimming took off 6 bases at V and 9 bases at J, with 12 bases between the two ends. The CDR3 DNA reads TGTGCCAGCAGGGCAACAGGGAGTTCACCCCTCCACTTT. Translation: CASRATGSSPLHF.